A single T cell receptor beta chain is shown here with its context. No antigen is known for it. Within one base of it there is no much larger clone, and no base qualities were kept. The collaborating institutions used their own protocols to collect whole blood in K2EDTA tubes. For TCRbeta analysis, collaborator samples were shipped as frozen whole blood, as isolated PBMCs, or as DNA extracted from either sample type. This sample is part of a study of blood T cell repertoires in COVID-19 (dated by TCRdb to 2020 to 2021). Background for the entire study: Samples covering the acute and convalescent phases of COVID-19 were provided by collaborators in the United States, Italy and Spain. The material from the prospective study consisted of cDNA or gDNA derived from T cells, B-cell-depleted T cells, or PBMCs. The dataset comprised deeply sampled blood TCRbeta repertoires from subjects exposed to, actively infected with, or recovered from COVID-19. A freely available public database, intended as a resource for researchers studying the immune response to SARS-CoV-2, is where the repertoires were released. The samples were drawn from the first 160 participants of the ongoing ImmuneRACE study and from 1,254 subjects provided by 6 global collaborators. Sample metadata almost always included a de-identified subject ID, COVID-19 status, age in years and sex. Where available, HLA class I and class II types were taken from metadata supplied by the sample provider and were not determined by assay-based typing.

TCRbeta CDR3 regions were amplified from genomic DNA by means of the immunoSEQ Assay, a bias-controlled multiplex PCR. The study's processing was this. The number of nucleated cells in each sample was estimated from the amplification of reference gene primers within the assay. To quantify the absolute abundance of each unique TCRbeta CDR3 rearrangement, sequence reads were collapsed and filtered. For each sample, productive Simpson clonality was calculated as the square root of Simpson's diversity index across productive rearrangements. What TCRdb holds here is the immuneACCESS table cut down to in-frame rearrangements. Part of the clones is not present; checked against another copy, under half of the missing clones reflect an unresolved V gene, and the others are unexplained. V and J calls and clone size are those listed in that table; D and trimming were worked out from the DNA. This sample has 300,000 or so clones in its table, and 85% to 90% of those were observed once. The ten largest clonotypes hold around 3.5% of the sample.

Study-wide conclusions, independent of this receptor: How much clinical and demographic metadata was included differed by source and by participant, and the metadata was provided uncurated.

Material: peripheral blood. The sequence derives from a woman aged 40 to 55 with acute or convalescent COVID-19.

In nucleotides, the sequence is TGTGCCAGCAGCTTCGGAGGGGATCAGCCCCAGCATTTT. This sequence encodes CASSFGGDQPQHF. The receptor chain draws on TRBV7-9 and TRBJ1-5; matching of 5 bases hints at TRBD1 as the D gene. Including cysteine and phenylalanine, the CDR3 has 13 amino acids. The read is trimmed to its CDR3 DNA, 39 bases read in frame from base 1. V loses 3 bases of germline sequence and J loses 5 bases, and the interval between the two ends is 8 bases. Reading the germline V gene (reference sequence) gives CDR1 SEHNR and CDR2 FQNEAQ.